The rows below give T cell receptor beta chains drawn from one sample of a study of OX40 agonist ivuxolimab in advanced cancers. Method: immunoSEQ multiplex PCR; TCRdb's copy keeps in-frame clones and lacks some. The sample consists of 55,000 to 85,000 clones, about 86% of them appearing once. The sequencing used CD4+ or CD8+ T cells sorted from blood, collected in a trial of the OX40 agonist ivuxolimab. These receptors all stem from an adult with an advanced solid tumor such as melanoma, head and neck, liver or kidney cancer. The CDR3 runs from the conserved cysteine through the conserved F or W. A D gene is named only where the DNA matches it firmly. Clone size, where shown, is once, few, many, or a class for clones that have expanded.

V gene,D gene,clone size,CDR3 protein
TRBV28,NA,once,CASSFEGVGAQPQHF
TRBV6-6,NA,NA,CASSKTRDPYEQYF
TRBV7-3,TRBD1,NA,CASSLGTGTEAFF
TRBV20-1,TRBD1,NA,CSGRTGQKLFF
TRBV7-8,TRBD2,once,CASSPWGLAGGAVSTDTQYF
TRBV6-1,NA,NA,CASSEMQDETQYF
TRBV10-2,NA,few,CASSESMVAFSGNTIYF
TRBV5-5,TRBD1,NA,CASSLPGTGQETQYF
TRBV4-3,NA,NA,CASSQDTGGGNEKLFF
TRBV11-2,NA,NA,CASSSRGGSADTQYF
TRBV15,NA,NA,CATSRGADSYEQYF
TRBV4-3,TRBD1,NA,CASSQGTGQETQYF
TRBV5-4,NA,NA,CASSLAMGYEQYF
TRBV7-2,TRBD2,NA,CASSLKGDYGELFF
TRBV28,NA,once,CASSPGGYTEAFF
TRBV4-1,TRBD2,NA,CASSLLGTSGGGSYNEQFF
TRBV11-2,TRBD2,once,CASKLAGVNTGELFF
TRBV30,TRBD1,NA,CAWSVYRGLDEQYF
TRBV5-1,TRBD1,few,CASSVYLSTGGSYEQYF
TRBV7-9,NA,few,CASSSYGLNYEQYF
TRBV15,NA,NA,CATSRDDRARTEAFF
TRBV19,NA,NA,CASSPNRDDSGNTIYF
TRBV5-1,TRBD1,NA,CASSIGQGNEKLFF
TRBV18,NA,NA,CASSPTGSDSNQPQHF
TRBV9,TRBD2,NA,CASSPRLAGGNTQYF
TRBV7-2,NA,NA,CASSFGSGNYSPLHF
TRBV30,NA,NA,CAWSPGTGSSTDTQYF
TRBV12-2,NA,NA,CASRLLPEGPLDGEQFF
TRBV9,TRBD2,NA,CASSVGTSGYEQYF
TRBV7-2,NA,once,CASSRQRDSGANVLTF
TRBV11-1,NA,once,CASSLFGENTEAFF
TRBV18,NA,NA,CASSPSLTGELFF
TRBV7-2,TRBD2,NA,CASSTPTGGTGELFF
TRBV5-1,TRBD1,NA,CASSPGTGNSNQPQHF
TRBV30,NA,NA,CAWATGTSFNQPQHF
TRBV21-1,NA,NA,CASSNPGQGNQPQHF
TRBV2,NA,NA,CASSDRWTNEKLFF
TRBV6-5,NA,NA,CASSYLGPGAPQHF
TRBV6-5,NA,once,CASSRGDWGYTF
TRBV2,TRBD1,NA,CASSLQGATTEAFF
TRBV30,NA,NA,CAWRTASNEKLFF
TRBV6-6,NA,once,CASSFGGVNTEAFF
TRBV30,NA,NA,CAWSGGKNQPQHF
TRBV5-1,NA,NA,CASSWDVGRVNTEAFF
TRBV28,TRBD2,once,CASSTRGGLTDTQYF